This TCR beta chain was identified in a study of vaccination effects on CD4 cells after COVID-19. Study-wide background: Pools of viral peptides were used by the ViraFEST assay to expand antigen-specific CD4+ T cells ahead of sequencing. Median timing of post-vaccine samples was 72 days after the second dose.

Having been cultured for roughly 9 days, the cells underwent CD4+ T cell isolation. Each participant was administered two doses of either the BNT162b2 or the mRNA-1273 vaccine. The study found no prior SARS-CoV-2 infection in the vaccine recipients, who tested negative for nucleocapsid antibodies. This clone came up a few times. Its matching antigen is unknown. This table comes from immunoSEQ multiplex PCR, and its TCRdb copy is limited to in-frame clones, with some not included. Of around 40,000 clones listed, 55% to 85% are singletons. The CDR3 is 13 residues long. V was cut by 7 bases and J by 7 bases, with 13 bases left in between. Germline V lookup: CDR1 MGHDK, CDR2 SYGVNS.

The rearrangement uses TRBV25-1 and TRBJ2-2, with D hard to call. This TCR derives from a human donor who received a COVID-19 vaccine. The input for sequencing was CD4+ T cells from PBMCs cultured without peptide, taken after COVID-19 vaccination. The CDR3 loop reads CASKSGYFGELFF. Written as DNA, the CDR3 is TGTGCCAGCAAATCTGGCTACTTCGGGGAGCTGTTTTTT.